The present TCR beta chain was sequenced within a study of a mutant IDH1 vaccine in newly diagnosed glioma. Produced via immunoSEQ multiplex PCR; TCRdb's table is partial and in-frame only. The sample lists 25,000 to 35,000 clones, 88% occurring once. As to this clone: The target antigen is unknown.

Time point meaning: week 23, last vaccination. Topical imiquimod was applied with each vaccine dose, which held 300 ug of mutant IDH1 20-mer peptide. The CDR3 is made up of 16 amino acids. The V gene's germline CDR1 is SNHLY and CDR2 FYNNEI. With 6 bases clipped from V and 4 bases from J, the junction kept 10 bases outside the gene matches. The J gene is TRBJ2-1, the V gene TRBV2; 9 bases fit TRBD1. The TCR was taken from a man aged 40-49 years with glioma. This material consisted of PBMCs, taken from a glioma patient whose treatment included an IDH1 peptide vaccine. CDR3 sequence reads: CASRTGQGMGYNEQFF. In DNA, the CDR3 is TGTGCCAGCAGGACCGGACAGGGGATGGGATACAATGAGCAGTTCTTC.